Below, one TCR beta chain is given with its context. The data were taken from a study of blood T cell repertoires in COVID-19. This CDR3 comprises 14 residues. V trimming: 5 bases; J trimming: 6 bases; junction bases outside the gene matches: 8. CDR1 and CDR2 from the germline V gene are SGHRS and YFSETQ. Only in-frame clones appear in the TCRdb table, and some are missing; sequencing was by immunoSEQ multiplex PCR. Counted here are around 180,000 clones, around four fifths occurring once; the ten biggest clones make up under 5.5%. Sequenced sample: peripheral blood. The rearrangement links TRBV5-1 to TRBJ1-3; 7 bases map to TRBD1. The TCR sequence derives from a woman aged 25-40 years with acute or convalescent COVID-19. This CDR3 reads CASSPTGLANTIYF. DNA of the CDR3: TGCGCCAGCAGTCCGACAGGGTTAGCAAACACCATATATTTT.